What follows describes a single T cell receptor beta chain. Its specificity is not known. Each sample had two DNA replicates, roughly 0.5 ug blood or about 1.5 ug tissue. This table comes from immunoSEQ multiplex PCR, and its TCRdb copy is limited to in-frame clones, with some not included. The repertoire holds approximately 52,000 clones, with approximately 80% as singletons. The data derive from a study of early stage breast cancer tumors. Study context: Samples were sequenced at approximately 9.5-fold average coverage.

The CDR3 runs 14 residues. Germline V gives CDR1 SGHTA, CDR2 FQGTGA. With V trimmed by 5 bases and J by 2 bases, 6 bases remained unmatched. Overall study results and limits: Enriched TCRB sequences shared across patients were mostly commonly generated sequences. Bulk DNA sequencing of unsorted cells missed chain pairing and markers.

The receptor's source is a person in their fifties or sixties with breast cancer. V is TRBV7-3 and J is TRBJ2-7; 7 nucleotides match TRBD2. The sequencing sample was made of blood. The CDR3 sequence: CASSLSGGAYEQYF. The CDR3 DNA sequence: TGTGCCAGCAGCCTTAGTGGGGGGGCCTACGAGCAGTACTTC.